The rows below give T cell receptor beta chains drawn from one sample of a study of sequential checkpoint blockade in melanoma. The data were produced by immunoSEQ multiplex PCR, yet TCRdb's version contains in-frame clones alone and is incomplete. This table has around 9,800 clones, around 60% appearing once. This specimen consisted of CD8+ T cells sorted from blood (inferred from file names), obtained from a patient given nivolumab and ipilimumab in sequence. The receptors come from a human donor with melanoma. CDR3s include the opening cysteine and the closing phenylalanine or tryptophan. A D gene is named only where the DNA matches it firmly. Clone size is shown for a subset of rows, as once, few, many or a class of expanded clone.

CDR3 protein: CSVESIGDRSYEQYF
CDR3 DNA: TGCAGCGTTGAATCTATAGGGGACAGGTCCTACGAGCAGTACTTC
V gene: TRBV29-1
D gene: TRBD1
J gene: TRBJ2-7
clone size: .

CDR3 protein: CASSSSRGAYEQYF
CDR3 DNA: TGTGCCAGCAGCTCCTCGCGGGGGGCCTACGAGCAGTACTTC
V gene: TRBV5-4
D gene: TRBD2
J gene: TRBJ2-7
clone size: .

CDR3 protein: CSVVLAGGWEQFF
CDR3 DNA: TGCAGCGTTGTACTAGCGGGAGGGTGGGAGCAGTTCTTC
V gene: TRBV29-1
D gene: TRBD2
J gene: TRBJ2-1
clone size: .

CDR3 protein: CATRSTGWSYNEQFF
CDR3 DNA: TGTGCCACCCGTTCGACAGGCTGGTCCTACAATGAGCAGTTCTTC
V gene: TRBV28
D gene: .
J gene: TRBJ2-1
clone size: .

CDR3 protein: CASSSLTNSNTGELFF
CDR3 DNA: TGTGCCAGCAGCTCGTTGACTAACTCGAACACCGGGGAGCTGTTTTTT
V gene: TRBV11-3
D gene: .
J gene: TRBJ2-2
clone size: few

CDR3 protein: CASSESKRGYQIYF
CDR3 DNA: TGTGCCAGCAGCGAGTCAAAGCGGGGCTACCAAATTTACTTC
V gene: TRBV6-5
D gene: TRBD2
J gene: TRBJ2-4
clone size: few

CDR3 protein: CASSQDGGSGDEQFF
CDR3 DNA: TGCGCCAGCAGCCAAGATGGCGGGAGCGGCGATGAGCAGTTCTTC
V gene: TRBV11-2
D gene: TRBD2
J gene: TRBJ2-1
clone size: few

CDR3 protein: CSVEIQGADGYTF
CDR3 DNA: TGCAGCGTTGAGATACAGGGGGCGGATGGCTACACCTTC
V gene: TRBV29-1
D gene: TRBD1
J gene: TRBJ1-2
clone size: .

CDR3 protein: CASSKVSMNTEAFF
CDR3 DNA: TGTGCCAGCAGCAAGGTGAGCATGAACACTGAAGCTTTCTTT
V gene: TRBV21-1
D gene: .
J gene: TRBJ1-1
clone size: few

CDR3 protein: CASGWGRGNTEAFF
CDR3 DNA: TGTGCTAGTGGTTGGGGCAGGGGGAACACTGAAGCTTTCTTT
V gene: TRBV12-5
D gene: .
J gene: TRBJ1-1
clone size: .

CDR3 protein: CASSLGSSPKEQYF
CDR3 DNA: TGTGCCAGCAGTTTGGGCTCTTCCCCTAAGGAGCAGTACTTC
V gene: TRBV10-3
D gene: .
J gene: TRBJ2-7
clone size: .

CDR3 protein: CASSVGSSGLPEQYF
CDR3 DNA: TGTGCCAGCAGCGTAGGGTCTAGCGGGCTTCCCGAGCAGTACTTC
V gene: TRBV9
D gene: TRBD2
J gene: TRBJ2-7
clone size: .

CDR3 protein: CASSGTGGYEQYF
CDR3 DNA: TGTGCCAGCAGTGGTACAGGGGGCTACGAGCAGTACTTC
V gene: TRBV6-1
D gene: TRBD1
J gene: TRBJ2-7
clone size: .

CDR3 protein: CATSPGTDNYEQYF
CDR3 DNA: TGTGCCACCAGCCCCGGGACAGACAACTACGAGCAGTACTTC
V gene: TRBV15
D gene: TRBD1
J gene: TRBJ2-7
clone size: medium-sized

CDR3 protein: CASSYHGQQYYEQYF
CDR3 DNA: TGTGCCAGCAGTTACCACGGACAGCAGTACTACGAGCAGTACTTC
V gene: TRBV6-5
D gene: .
J gene: TRBJ2-7
clone size: .

CDR3 protein: CASDAGQGYNEQFF
CDR3 DNA: TGCGCCAGCGACGCGGGACAGGGATACAATGAGCAGTTCTTC
V gene: TRBV5-1
D gene: TRBD1
J gene: TRBJ2-1
clone size: few

CDR3 protein: CASSLSVGGGYTF
CDR3 DNA: TGTGCCAGCAGTTTATCGGTAGGGGGTGGCTACACCTTC
V gene: TRBV28
D gene: .
J gene: TRBJ1-2
clone size: few

CDR3 protein: CASSLQGSWADTQYF
CDR3 DNA: TGTGCCAGCAGCTTACAGGGATCTTGGGCAGATACGCAGTATTTT
V gene: TRBV6-1
D gene: .
J gene: TRBJ2-3
clone size: .

CDR3 protein: CASSVASGRNQEQFF
CDR3 DNA: TGTGCCAGCAGCGTAGCCAGCGGGAGGAACCAGGAGCAGTTCTTC
V gene: TRBV9
D gene: TRBD2
J gene: TRBJ2-1
clone size: few

CDR3 protein: CASSPGLAGVYNEQFF
CDR3 DNA: TGTGCCAGCAGCCCGGGACTAGCGGGAGTCTACAATGAGCAGTTCTTC
V gene: TRBV14
D gene: TRBD2
J gene: TRBJ2-1
clone size: .

CDR3 protein: CASSTTSGSNNEQFF
CDR3 DNA: TGTGCCAGCAGCACTACTAGCGGGAGTAACAATGAGCAGTTCTTC
V gene: TRBV7-2
D gene: TRBD2
J gene: TRBJ2-1
clone size: .

CDR3 protein: CASSSDRGANEKLFF
CDR3 DNA: TGTGCCAGCAGCTCTGACAGGGGAGCTAATGAAAAACTGTTTTTT
V gene: TRBV5-4
D gene: TRBD1
J gene: TRBJ1-4
clone size: few

CDR3 protein: CASTPEGTSGRPLYEQYF
CDR3 DNA: TGTGCCAGCACCCCGGAGGGGACTAGCGGGAGGCCCCTCTACGAGCAGTACTTC
V gene: TRBV28
D gene: TRBD2
J gene: TRBJ2-7
clone size: once

CDR3 protein: CASSLSLIAGGPADTQYF
CDR3 DNA: TGTGCCAGCAGCCTGTCTTTGATAGCGGGAGGGCCGGCAGATACGCAGTATTTT
V gene: TRBV7-9
D gene: TRBD2
J gene: TRBJ2-3
clone size: .

CDR3 protein: CASSHGTGGLELFF
CDR3 DNA: TGCGCCAGCAGCCATGGGACAGGAGGGTTGGAACTGTTTTTT
V gene: TRBV4-3
D gene: TRBD1
J gene: TRBJ1-4
clone size: .

CDR3 protein: CASGTGGYEQYF
CDR3 DNA: TGTGCCAGCGGCACAGGGGGCTACGAGCAGTACTTC
V gene: TRBV27
D gene: TRBD1
J gene: TRBJ2-7
clone size: .

CDR3 protein: CASSPSTGGASSYEQYF
CDR3 DNA: TGTGCCAGCTCACCATCCACAGGGGGGGCCAGCTCCTACGAGCAGTACTTC
V gene: TRBV18
D gene: .
J gene: TRBJ2-7
clone size: .

CDR3 protein: CASSPTGGEQYF
CDR3 DNA: TGTGCCAGCAGCCCCACAGGGGGCGAGCAGTACTTC
V gene: TRBV7-9
D gene: TRBD1
J gene: TRBJ2-7
clone size: .

CDR3 protein: CASSWTSGTNEQFF
CDR3 DNA: TGTGCCAGCAGTTGGACTAGCGGGACTAATGAGCAGTTCTTC
V gene: TRBV27
D gene: TRBD2
J gene: TRBJ2-1
clone size: .

CDR3 protein: CASSQDRAGSGNTIYF
CDR3 DNA: TGCGCCAGCAGCCAAGATCGGGCTGGGAGTGGAAACACCATATATTTT
V gene: TRBV4-3
D gene: .
J gene: TRBJ1-3
clone size: few

CDR3 protein: CASSFSSGSFTGELFF
CDR3 DNA: TGTGCCAGCAGCTTTTCTAGCGGGAGCTTCACCGGGGAGCTGTTTTTT
V gene: TRBV5-4
D gene: TRBD2
J gene: TRBJ2-2
clone size: .

CDR3 protein: CASSQGVGQMNTEAFF
CDR3 DNA: TGCGCCAGCAGCCAAGGGGTTGGACAGATGAACACTGAAGCTTTCTTT
V gene: TRBV4-3
D gene: .
J gene: TRBJ1-1
clone size: few

CDR3 protein: CASSGQALDEQYF
CDR3 DNA: TGTGCCAGCAGTGGACAAGCCCTTGACGAGCAGTACTTC
V gene: TRBV28
D gene: .
J gene: TRBJ2-7
clone size: .

CDR3 protein: CASGEGLATSTDTQYF
CDR3 DNA: TGTGCCAGCGGCGAAGGACTAGCGACTAGCACAGATACGCAGTATTTT
V gene: TRBV7-2
D gene: TRBD2
J gene: TRBJ2-3
clone size: .

CDR3 protein: CASSETLGVQQYF
CDR3 DNA: TGTGCCAGTAGTGAGACGTTAGGGGTACAGCAGTACTTC
V gene: TRBV19
D gene: .
J gene: TRBJ2-7
clone size: few

CDR3 protein: CASSQGTSGIDTQYF
CDR3 DNA: TGCGCCAGCAGCCAGGGGACTAGCGGGATAGATACGCAGTATTTT
V gene: TRBV4-3
D gene: TRBD2
J gene: TRBJ2-3
clone size: .

CDR3 protein: CATGTANTEAFF
CDR3 DNA: TGTGCCACCGGGACAGCGAACACTGAAGCTTTCTTT
V gene: TRBV10-3
D gene: TRBD1
J gene: TRBJ1-1
clone size: .

CDR3 protein: CASSMDTSSYNEQFF
CDR3 DNA: TGTGCCAGCAGCATGGACACAAGCTCCTACAATGAGCAGTTCTTC
V gene: TRBV5-4
D gene: .
J gene: TRBJ2-1
clone size: .